The 25 T cell receptor beta chains reported below all come from one sample, sequenced in a study of blood T cells in healthy people across ages. Using a J-beta primer mix together with a sample-barcoded 5' primer, a second PCR was run for roughly 6 to 11 cycles. Via MiXCR, TCRdb re-called the 5' RACE reads, giving one row per CDR3 protein. The sample holds more than 900,000 distinct CDR3 sequences; 25% are singletons and the top ten take about 0.8%. These records were also assigned to another study, of T cells of mothers and their children.

Sequenced input: blood. Receptors were obtained from a girl aged 2-15 years in good health.

V usage is TRBV25-1 and J usage is TRBJ1-4, with 7 positions matching TRBD1. The trim removed 4 bases at V and 6 bases at J, leaving 11 bases unmatched. The CDR3 contains 16 residues. Germline lookup yields CDR1 MGHDK and CDR2 SYGVNS. The CDR3 loop is CASSAPPGQRYEKLFF. The CDR3 bases are TGTGCCAGCAGTGCCCCACCGGGACAGAGGTATGAAAAACTGTTTTTT.

This clonotype came up a few times. The chain carries TRBV29-1 and TRBJ1-1; D remains unclear. The CDR3 runs to 12 residues. Germline CDR1 SQVTM, CDR2 ANQGSEA. The germline V and J ends were trimmed by 4 bases and 1 base, with 7 bases remaining between them. The CDR3 is CSVGTGNTEAFF. In DNA, the CDR3 is TGCAGCGTTGGGACGGGGAACACTGAAGCTTTCTTT.

CDR3: CASSVGGEGGIYNEQFF. The CDR3 region has the DNA TGTGCCAGCAGCGTAGGAGGGGAAGGCGGGATCTACAATGAGCAGTTCTTC. The V call is TRBV9, the J call TRBJ2-1, with a weak D call TRBD2 (6 bases). CDR3 length equals 17 residues. Germline V lookup: CDR1 SGDLS, CDR2 YYNGEE. Trimming left V 0 bases short and J 3 bases short, with 16 bases between.

This clonotype appeared a few times. This chain connects TRBV9 to TRBJ2-7; unclear D gene. The CDR3 runs 13 residues. The ends were cut back, 0 bases at V and 3 bases at J, with 7 bases in the middle. In germline, CDR1 is SGDLS, CDR2 YYNGEE. CDR3 protein: CASSVAPNYEQYF. Here the CDR3 DNA reads TGTGCCAGCAGCGTAGCTCCAAACTACGAGCAGTACTTC. The whole variable domain, remainder taken from reference TRBV9 and TRBJ2-7, is DSGVTQTPKHLITATGQRVTLRCSPRSGDLSVYWYQQSLDQGLQFLIQYYNGEERAKGNILERFSAQQFPDLHSELNLSSLELGDSALYFCASSVAPNYEQYFGPGTRLTVT.

CDR3 nucleotides: TGCAGCGTTGAAGCAGGAGGGACAGGCAATCAGCCCCAGCATTTT. Protein product: CSVEAGGTGNQPQHF. The V gene is TRBV29-1, the J gene TRBJ1-5, with 7 bases identical to TRBD1. Germline CDR1 and CDR2: SQVTM and ANQGSEA. The CDR3 runs 15 residues. J gave up 2 bases and V 1 base, and 5 bases lay outside the gene matches.

In this sample, this clonotype turned up a few times. The chain employs TRBV15 and TRBJ1-2; D remains ambiguous. Germline lookup yields CDR1 LNHNV and CDR2 YYDKDF (reference sequence). V lost 0 bases and J 7 bases, leaving 9 bases between the germline ends. The CDR3 consists of 13 residues. In DNA form, the CDR3 reads TGTGCCACCAGCAGAGATAGAGAGATTGGCTACACCTTC. Amino acids: CATSRDREIGYTF.

The table lists this clonotype with a few counts. This chain joins TRBV29-1 and TRBJ2-1, with D uncertain. The CDR3 is made up of 13 amino acids. V lost 3 bases to trimming and J lost 8 bases, with 14 bases between them. The germline gives CDR1 SQVTM, CDR2 ANQGSEA. Here the CDR3 reads CSVEDAVPHEQFF. The CDR3 nucleotides read TGCAGCGTTGAGGACGCGGTGCCTCATGAGCAGTTCTTC.

This chain connects TRBV20-1 to TRBJ2-5; D unclear. In germline, CDR1 is DFQATT, CDR2 SNEGSKA (reference sequence). V lost 5 bases, J lost 2 bases, and 24 bases lay in between. The CDR3 is 17 residues long. CDR3 in DNA: TGCAGTGCTCTCCCTCTCCGGGCCTCTCTACTACAAGAGACCCAGTACTTC. Translation gives CSALPLRASLLQETQYF.

This clonotype was detected a few times. The chain joins TRBV11-2 to TRBJ2-1; 7 positions match TRBD2. The CDR3 spans 21 residues. Germline CDR1 is SGHAT and CDR2 is FQNNGV. After removal of 4 bases from V and 4 bases from J, the junction contained 25 bases not matched to a gene. The CDR3 reads CASSSWTLAEEPNRPYNEQFF. As DNA, the CDR3 is TGTGCCAGCAGCTCCTGGACCCTAGCGGAGGAACCCAACAGACCTTACAATGAGCAGTTCTTC.

This clonotype was recorded a few times. The J gene is TRBJ1-1, the V gene TRBV5-1, with 8 bases matching TRBD1. Trimming cost V 4 bases and J 2 bases; bases outside gene matches: 7. Germline V gene data show CDR1 as SGHRS and CDR2 as YFSETQ. The CDR3 runs 15 residues. The CDR3 nucleotides read TGCGCCAGCAGCAGAGGGACAGGCACTAACACTGAAGCTTTCTTT. It translates to CASSRGTGTNTEAFF. Full variable domain (outside the CDR3, taken from reference TRBV5-1 and TRBJ1-1): KAGVTQTPRYLIKTRGQQVTLSCSPISGHRSVSWYQQTPGQGLQFLFEYFSETQRNKGNFPGRFSGRQFSNSRSEMNVSTLELGDSALYLCASSRGTGTNTEAFFGQGTRLTVV.

The chain combines TRBV6-5 with TRBJ2-1; D is undetermined. CDR3 length: 14 amino acids. Deletions cut 5 bases from V and 2 bases from J, with 10 bases between. The germline V gene encodes CDR1 MNHEY and CDR2 SVGAGI. The chain's CDR3 is CASSIQSTYNEQFF. CDR3 DNA sequence: TGTGCCAGCAGTATACAGTCAACCTACAATGAGCAGTTCTTC.

This clonotype was seen a handful of times. This chain's CDR3 is CASSSQDREETQYF. The CDR3 DNA is TGTGCCAGCAGCTCCCAAGACAGGGAAGAGACCCAGTACTTC. This sequence joins TRBV7-9 and TRBJ2-5, with 7 positions matching TRBD1. The CDR3 contains 14 residues. The trim removed 4 bases at V and 3 bases at J, leaving 5 bases unmatched. Germline CDR1 is SEHNR and CDR2 is FQNEAQ (reference sequence).

V is TRBV5-8 and J is TRBJ2-3; no firm D call. Germline CDR1 SGHTS, CDR2 YDEGEE. The CDR3 has 14 residues. The V gene lost 2 bases and the J gene lost 4 bases, with 11 bases spanning the gap. The CDR3 loop reads CASSLPSNSDTQYF. CDR3 nucleotides: TGTGCCAGCAGCTTACCCTCGAACTCAGATACGCAGTATTTT.

This clonotype was observed a handful of times. This chain uses TRBV29-1 with TRBJ1-1; 8 positions match TRBD1. CDR3 length: 19 residues. The germline CDR1 and CDR2 sequences are SQVTM and ANQGSEA. V shed 3 bases and J 0 bases; nucleotides not matched to a gene: 18. CDR3 amino acids: CSVERGTGPRGYMNTEAFF. DNA of the CDR3: TGCAGCGTTGAGCGTGGGACAGGCCCTCGGGGGTACATGAACACTGAAGCTTTCTTT.

V usage is TRBV6-6 and J usage is TRBJ2-5; TRBD2 is a possible D gene (7 bases). Per the germline V gene, CDR1 is MNHNY and CDR2 is SVGAGI (reference sequence). The CDR3 spans 16 residues. The V gene lost 2 bases and the J gene lost 2 bases, with 15 bases spanning the gap. CDR3 sequence: CASSYMAGALQETQYF. The CDR3, as DNA: TGTGCCAGCAGTTACATGGCGGGGGCCCTACAAGAGACCCAGTACTTC.

The chain is built from TRBV12-5 and TRBJ1-2, with D maybe TRBD1 (5 bases). Germline values: CDR1 LGHNT, CDR2 FRNRAP. The length of the CDR3 is 14 residues. V was trimmed by 6 bases and J by 5 bases, leaving 16 bases between them. CDR3 sequence (DNA): TGTGCTAGTGGAGTACTAGGGGAAGTATATGGCTACACCTTC. Translated, it gives CASGVLGEVYGYTF.

This chain joins TRBV18 and TRBJ2-3; 8 nucleotides agree with TRBD1. CDR3 length: 16 amino acids. Unmatched junction bases numbered 6, after V lost 0 bases and J lost 4 bases. CDR1 KGHSH and CDR2 LQKENI come from the germline V gene. The CDR3 reads CASSPPGQGYPDTQYF. Written as DNA, the CDR3 is TGTGCCAGCTCACCACCTGGACAGGGATACCCAGATACGCAGTATTTT.

The J gene is TRBJ2-3, the V gene TRBV3-1; 11 bases align to TRBD2. The CDR3 totals 13 residues. Germline values: CDR1 LGHDT, CDR2 YNNKEL (reference sequence). V lost 9 bases to trimming and J lost 4 bases; unmatched junction nucleotides: 3. The CDR3 is CASKLAGADTQYF. DNA for the CDR3: TGTGCCAGTAAACTAGCGGGGGCAGATACGCAGTATTTT.

In its sample, this clonotype was seen once. The J gene is TRBJ2-1, the V gene TRBV14; no firm D call. CDR1 and CDR2 (germline): SGHDN, FVKESK. The V gene lost 2 bases and the J gene lost 8 bases, with 10 bases spanning the gap. The CDR3 length is 13 residues. CDR3 sequence (DNA): TGTGCCAGCAGCCAAAGGAACCGCGATGAGCAGTTCTTC. Translated: CASSQRNRDEQFF.

This rearrangement joins TRBV29-1 to TRBJ2-1; TRBD2 is a possible D gene (6 bases). Germline CDR1 reads SQVTM; CDR2 reads ANQGSEA. Trimming took 7 bases from V and 0 from J, leaving 13 bases between them. The CDR3 consists of 14 residues. The CDR3 DNA reads as TGCAGCGCCGATAGCGGTAGCTCCTACAATGAGCAGTTCTTC. Amino acid sequence: CSADSGSSYNEQFF.

This clonotype was detected a few times. The rearrangement uses TRBV10-3 and TRBJ2-5; the match to TRBD1 covers 9 bases. Germline trimming cut 10 bases from V and 5 bases from J; bases unmatched to any gene: 8. The CDR3 spans 13 residues. Germline-derived CDR1 and CDR2 are ENHRY and SYGVKD. The chain's CDR3 is CATSTGQGETQYF. The CDR3 DNA follows: TGTGCCACCTCGACCGGACAGGGGGAGACCCAGTACTTC.

Worth noting for this clonotype: One end of the junction varies from germline; a read error may be responsible. V and J are TRBV2 and TRBJ1-1; the D is unclear. Germline V CDR1 and CDR2: SNHLY, FYNNEI. This CDR3 has 13 amino acids. For the CDR3, the DNA is TGTACCAGCAGTGATGGTATGAACACTGAAGCTTTCTTT. It codes for CTSSDGMNTEAFF.

Many counts were recorded for this clonotype. The rearrangement links TRBV11-2 to TRBJ2-1; no definite D call. The CDR3 loop spans 13 amino acids. CDR1 and CDR2 from the germline V gene are SGHAT and FQNNGV. The V end was cut by 0 bases, the J end by 3 bases, with 3 bases between. The CDR3 DNA is TGTGCCAGCAGCTTAGATTTCTACAATGAGCAGTTCTTC. It codes for CASSLDFYNEQFF.

The chain carries TRBV20-1 and TRBJ2-5; 12 nucleotides align to TRBD1. Germline assignment: CDR1 DFQATT and CDR2 SNEGSKA (reference sequence). CDR3 length: 14 residues. V gave up 3 bases and J gave up 5 bases; unmatched junction bases: 4. The CDR3 spells CSASGTGGLETQYF. In nucleotides, the CDR3 is TGCAGTGCTAGCGGGACAGGGGGCCTGGAGACCCAGTACTTC.

This clonotype was detected only a few times. The rearrangement links TRBV9 to TRBJ2-1, with D uncertain. Germline V CDR1 and CDR2: SGDLS, YYNGEE. The V gene lost 3 bases and the J gene lost 4 bases, with 14 bases spanning the gap. This CDR3 spans 15 amino acids. DNA for the CDR3: TGTGCCAGCAGCGACTCCCACCTGATATACAATGAGCAGTTCTTC. Translated: CASSDSHLIYNEQFF.